A selection of T cell receptor beta chains follows, all from one sample in a study of OX40 agonist ivuxolimab in advanced cancers. The method was immunoSEQ multiplex PCR; TCRdb's version includes in-frame clones alone and lacks a portion of them. The table includes 90,000 to 100,000 clones, roughly four fifths detected once. The source was CD4+ or CD8+ T cells sorted from blood, collected in a trial of the OX40 agonist ivuxolimab. Every receptor here comes from an adult with an advanced solid tumor such as melanoma, head and neck, liver or kidney cancer. Each CDR3 is given with its conserved first and last residue. The order of the fields is clone size, J gene, V gene, D gene, CDR3 DNA, CDR3 protein. D genes are given only for firm matches. Expanded clones are given a class, and other clones once, few, many or no size at all.

once,TRBJ1-1,TRBV5-6,NA,TGTGCCAGCAGCTTGAGAGGCCGCGCCACTGAAGCTTTCTTT,CASSLRGRATEAFF
NA,TRBJ2-5,TRBV5-1,NA,TGCGCCAGCAGCCCCCAGGCGGTGTCCCAAGAGACCCAGTACTTC,CASSPQAVSQETQYF
NA,TRBJ2-7,TRBV6-6,TRBD1,TGTGCCAGCAGTTACTCGTCAGGGGGCTACGAGCAGTACTTC,CASSYSSGGYEQYF
NA,TRBJ2-4,TRBV6-6,NA,TGTGCCAGCAGTTACTTAACAGGGTTGGGCAAAAACATTCAGTACTTC,CASSYLTGLGKNIQYF
NA,TRBJ1-1,TRBV5-1,NA,TGCGCCAGCAGCTTGGCCGGGAGGACTGAAGCTTTCTTT,CASSLAGRTEAFF
NA,TRBJ1-3,TRBV6-1,TRBD1,TGTACCAGCAGTGCTTTGACAGGGACCAACTCTGGAAACACCATATATTTT,CTSSALTGTNSGNTIYF
NA,TRBJ1-1,TRBV7-2,TRBD1,TGTGCCAGCAGCTCCGTTAGACGGACAGGGGACACTGAAGCTTTCTTT,CASSSVRRTGDTEAFF
NA,TRBJ1-4,TRBV28,NA,TGTGCCAGCAGTTTGACAGATGAAAAACTGTTTTTT,CASSLTDEKLFF
NA,TRBJ2-3,TRBV5-4,TRBD2,TGTGCCAGCAGCTTACCCGGGACTAACACAGATACGCAGTATTTT,CASSLPGTNTDTQYF
NA,TRBJ1-5,TRBV10-3,NA,TGTGCCATCAGTGAGTTGAAGAGGGCAGCCCCAGCATTT,CAISELKRAAPAF
NA,TRBJ1-1,TRBV6-5,NA,TGTGCCAGCAGTTACAACAGGGACACTGAAGCTTTCTTT,CASSYNRDTEAFF
NA,TRBJ2-7,TRBV30,NA,TGTGCCTGGAGTAGCCGCCCCCCAGGGACCGAGCAGTACTTC,CAWSSRPPGTEQYF
NA,TRBJ1-5,TRBV28,NA,TGTGCCAGCAGTTTTGTGTCCAGGAGTAGCAATCAGCCCCAGCATTTT,CASSFVSRSSNQPQHF
NA,TRBJ2-2,TRBV7-8,NA,TGTGCCAGCACTTCTCGGCTCCGGGCAGACACCGGGGAGCTGTTTTTT,CASTSRLRADTGELFF
NA,TRBJ2-5,TRBV27,NA,TGTGCCAGCAGTGGTACCTCCAAGACCCAGTACTTC,CASSGTSKTQYF
NA,TRBJ1-1,TRBV29-1,NA,TGCAGCGGTCTTCATTTGAGCACTGAAGCTTTCTTT,CSGLHLSTEAFF
NA,TRBJ1-5,TRBV27,TRBD1,TGTGCCAGCAGTGGGGGGACAGTAGGGCAGCCCCAGCATTTT,CASSGGTVGQPQHF
NA,TRBJ1-4,TRBV29-1,NA,TGCAGCGTTGGCCTAAGGGAAAAACTGTTTTTT,CSVGLREKLFF
NA,TRBJ2-1,TRBV15,TRBD1,TGTGCCACCAGCAGACCCGACAGGGGGCTCTCCTACAATGAGCAGTTCTTC,CATSRPDRGLSYNEQFF
NA,TRBJ2-7,TRBV5-4,NA,TGTGCCAGCAGCTTGGACAGGCGGGGCGAGCAGTACTTC,CASSLDRRGEQYF
NA,TRBJ1-2,TRBV5-1,TRBD1,TGCGCCACCGCCGATCCAGGGACAGGCGGCTACACCTTC,CATADPGTGGYTF
NA,TRBJ2-2,TRBV9,NA,TGTGCCAGCCTACCCGGGGAGGGGGGAACGAACACCGGGGAGCTGTTTTTT,CASLPGEGGTNTGELFF
NA,TRBJ1-2,TRBV9,TRBD1,TGTGCCAGCAGCGTAGCTCCCACCTCAGGACAGGGGGCTAATGGCTACACCTTC,CASSVAPTSGQGANGYTF
few,TRBJ1-6,TRBV5-6,NA,TGTGCCAGCAGGAGAATGGGAGGGGATAATTCACCCCTCCACTTT,CASRRMGGDNSPLHF
NA,TRBJ2-5,TRBV4-2,NA,TGTGCCAGCAGCCTAGACAGAAAGACCCAGTACTTC,CASSLDRKTQYF
NA,TRBJ1-4,TRBV6-6,NA,TGTGCCAGCAGAGGGTGGACTAATGAAAAACTGTTTTTT,CASRGWTNEKLFF
NA,TRBJ2-1,TRBV7-2,NA,TGTGCCAGCAGCCTCCCTAGATCCAACGAGCAGTTCTTC,CASSLPRSNEQFF
NA,TRBJ2-3,TRBV7-6,NA,TGTGCCAGCAGCACCCAGGGAGGGGGTACGCAGTATTTT,CASSTQGGGTQYF
NA,TRBJ1-2,TRBV5-6,TRBD1,TGTGCCAGCAGACCCGGGACAGGGGTTCTCTATGGCTACACCTTC,CASRPGTGVLYGYTF
few,TRBJ1-5,TRBV5-6,NA,TGTGCCAGCAGCTTGGGTCCCTTGGGGTCGCAGCCCCAGCATTTT,CASSLGPLGSQPQHF
NA,TRBJ1-5,TRBV14,NA,TGTGCCAGCAGCCAAGACAGGGCTGAGGGTAGCAATCAGCCCCAGCATTTT,CASSQDRAEGSNQPQHF
NA,TRBJ2-3,TRBV5-4,NA,TGTGCCAGCAGCTTGAGTCCACGGGGCTACACAGATACGCAGTATTTT,CASSLSPRGYTDTQYF
NA,TRBJ2-3,TRBV7-8,TRBD2,TGTGCCAGCAGCTTAGATAGCGGGGCCACAGATACGCAGTATTTT,CASSLDSGATDTQYF
once,TRBJ2-5,TRBV7-2,NA,TGTGCCAGCAGCCATCGGGTCCAAGAGCAAGAGACCCAGTACTTC,CASSHRVQEQETQYF
once,TRBJ2-7,TRBV6-5,NA,TGTGCCAGCAGTTACTCGAAGGGCGGTGCCGGCTACGAGCAGTACTTC,CASSYSKGGAGYEQYF
NA,TRBJ1-1,TRBV6-4,NA,TGTGCCAGCAGTGACTCGTTTGAGGCAGGCGTTGGTGAAGCTTTCTTT,CASSDSFEAGVGEAFF
few,TRBJ2-7,TRBV4-3,NA,TGCGCCAGCAGCCCTTTCGTTTCGGGACCGAACTACGAGCAGTACTTC,CASSPFVSGPNYEQYF
NA,TRBJ1-1,TRBV2,NA,TGTGCCACCGACCCTGAAGCTTTCTTT,CATDPEAFF
NA,TRBJ2-3,TRBV7-9,NA,TGTGCCAGCAGCTTACCGGGACGGACACGCTATTTT,CASSLPGRTRYF
NA,TRBJ1-5,TRBV28,TRBD1,TGTGCCGGCGGGACAGGGCGGCAGCCCCAGCATTTT,CAGGTGRQPQHF
NA,TRBJ2-3,TRBV4-2,NA,TGTGCCAGCAGCCAAAATCGAGATACGCAGTATTTT,CASSQNRDTQYF
NA,TRBJ2-3,TRBV18,NA,TGTGCCAGCTCGGAAGGGGCCGCAGATACGCAGTATTTT,CASSEGAADTQYF
NA,TRBJ1-2,TRBV6-6,NA,TGTGCCAGCAGTTACGCGGGAAAAGGTGGCTACACCTTC,CASSYAGKGGYTF
NA,TRBJ2-4,TRBV28,NA,TGTGCCAGCAGTTTGGACATCCCCCCGAACATTCAGTACTTC,CASSLDIPPNIQYF
NA,TRBJ2-7,TRBV7-9,NA,TGTGCCAGCAGCTTAGAACAGGCCTTGACCTACGAGCAGTACTTC,CASSLEQALTYEQYF
NA,TRBJ1-5,TRBV7-9,NA,TGTGCCAGCAGCTTATCTCGGGGTCCCAATCAGCCCCAGCATTTT,CASSLSRGPNQPQHF
NA,TRBJ1-1,TRBV6-6,NA,TGTGCCAGCAGTTACTCCAGGGGAGGCACTGAAGCTTTCTTT,CASSYSRGGTEAFF
NA,TRBJ1-5,TRBV6-1,NA,TGTGCCAGCAGTGAAGGCAGGCTGAACAACTTTAATCAGCCCCAGCATTTT,CASSEGRLNNFNQPQHF
NA,TRBJ1-6,TRBV25-1,NA,TGTGCCAGCAGTGAATGGGTTGATAATTCACCCCTCCACTTT,CASSEWVDNSPLHF
few,TRBJ2-4,TRBV5-6,TRBD1,TGTGCCAGCAGTCGCCGGGACAGGTCCCTCGGAAACATTCAGTACTTC,CASSRRDRSLGNIQYF